Listed here are 22 T cell receptor beta chains from one sample, sequenced in a study of blood T cell repertoires in COVID-19. Using immunoSEQ multiplex PCR, the repertoire was profiled, and TCRdb retains in-frame clones only, with some absent. The sample lists roughly 67,000 clones, roughly 88% occurring once. Sequenced input: peripheral blood. Receptors were obtained from a woman in her sixties or seventies with acute or convalescent COVID-19.

The CDR3 spells CAWSPLGPSYNEQFF. CDR3 nucleotides: TGTGCCTGGAGTCCCCTTGGCCCTTCCTACAATGAGCAGTTCTTC. V usage is TRBV30 and J usage is TRBJ2-1; D gene ambiguous. CDR3 length: 15 residues. CDR1 and CDR2 from the germline V gene are GTSNPN and SVGIG (reference sequence). The V end lost 2 bases, the J end lost 1 base, and 12 bases lay between the germline ends.

The chain joins TRBV7-9 to TRBJ1-6; 7 bases line up with TRBD1. This CDR3 is 15 amino acids long. Germline V gene data show CDR1 as SEHNR and CDR2 as FQNEAQ (reference sequence). V lost 7 bases and J lost 8; bases outside the gene matches: 11. In nucleotides, the CDR3 is TGTGCCAGCACCCTGACAGGGAGGCCGGATTCACCCCTCCACTTT. Protein product: CASTLTGRPDSPLHF.

The V and J genes are TRBV5-6 and TRBJ2-7, with D hard to call. The CDR3 totals 13 residues. Per germline, CDR1 SGHDT and CDR2 YYEEEE. V was shortened by 0 bases and J by 4 bases, with 8 bases between the two germline ends. The CDR3 here is CASSLANSYEQYV. CDR3 nucleotide sequence: TGTGCCAGCAGCTTGGCCAACTCTTACGAGCAGTACGTC.

The gene calls are TRBV7-2 and TRBJ1-1; tentatively, D is TRBD1 (6 bases). Germline V gene lookup returns CDR1 SGHTA and CDR2 FQGNSA. The CDR3 is 16 amino acids. The V end was cut by 2 bases, the J end by 0 bases, with 13 bases between. The CDR3 is CASSLTVTGMNTEAFF. For the CDR3, the DNA is TGTGCCAGCAGCTTAACCGTTACAGGGATGAACACTGAAGCTTTCTTT. The variable domain in full, with the rest retrieved from reference TRBV7-2 and TRBJ1-1, is GAGVSQSPSNKVTEKGKDVELRCDPISGHTALYWYRQSLGQGLEFLIYFQGNSAPDKSGLPSDRFSAERTGGSVSTLTIQRTQQEDSAVYLCASSLTVTGMNTEAFFGQGTRLTVV.

For the CDR3, the DNA is TGTGCCAGCAGTTTAGATCGTTACAGAATGAACACTGAAGCTTTCTTT. Amino acids: CASSLDRYRMNTEAFF. This rearrangement joins TRBV28 to TRBJ1-1; no reliable D call. V lost 2 bases and J 0 bases, leaving 13 bases between the germline ends. Germline V gene lookup returns CDR1 MDHEN and CDR2 SYDVKM. The CDR3 length is 16 residues.

The V gene is TRBV10-3, the J gene TRBJ2-5; TRBD2 matches 8 bases. Germline-derived CDR1 and CDR2 are ENHRY and SYGVKD. This CDR3 contains 13 residues. After removal of 6 bases from V and 5 bases from J, the junction contained 5 bases not matched to a gene. CDR3 DNA: TGTGCCATCAGCGGGAGGGCCGGGGAGACCCAGTACTTC. Residues: CAISGRAGETQYF.

The chain carries TRBV9 and TRBJ2-3; 7 bases fit TRBD2. The CDR3 extends over 19 amino acids. Trimming at V came to 1 base and at J to 5 bases, leaving 19 bases not matched to a gene. The germline CDR1 and CDR2 sequences are SGDLS and YYNGEE. CDR3 in amino acids: CASSVLASSVGGPGDTQYF. The CDR3 nucleotides are TGTGCCAGCAGCGTATTAGCTTCCTCGGTGGGAGGGCCCGGAGATACGCAGTATTTT.

The rearrangement links TRBV5-1 to TRBJ2-3; 13 nucleotides match TRBD2. CDR1 is SGHRS, CDR2 YFSETQ, per germline. With V trimmed by 0 bases and J by 9 bases, 10 bases remained unmatched. CDR3 length equals 17 residues. The CDR3 bases are TGCGCCAGCAGCTTGGATGGGACTAGCGGGGCTACCTCCACGCAGTATTTT. This codes for CASSLDGTSGATSTQYF.

This rearrangement joins TRBV15 to TRBJ2-5; perhaps TRBD1 as D (6 bases). Germline CDR1 reads LNHNV; CDR2 reads YYDKDF (reference sequence). V was trimmed by 1 base and J by 3 bases, leaving 6 bases between them. This CDR3 contains 13 residues. The CDR3: CATSRAGEETQYF. DNA of the CDR3: TGTGCCACCAGCAGAGCAGGGGAAGAGACCCAGTACTTC.

The chain has TRBV12-5 and TRBJ1-5; TRBD1 agrees at 10 bases. V lost 2 bases to trimming and J lost 4 bases; unmatched junction nucleotides: 2. The CDR3 loop spans 15 amino acids. CDR1 is LGHNT and CDR2 is FRNRAP in the germline V gene. This CDR3 is CASGLLDRGNQPQHF. The CDR3 DNA sequence: TGTGCTAGTGGTTTGTTGGACAGGGGGAATCAGCCCCAGCATTTT.

This sequence joins TRBV28 and TRBJ2-5; no firm D call. The CDR3 runs to 14 residues. Between the trimmed V and J ends, which lost 3 bases and 5 bases, there was a span of 13 bases. The germline V gene encodes CDR1 MDHEN and CDR2 SYDVKM. CDR3 residues: CASSFGPGSETQYF. Here the CDR3 DNA reads TGTGCCAGCAGTTTTGGGCCAGGCAGCGAGACCCAGTACTTC.

The V call is TRBV4-2, the J call TRBJ1-3, with D possibly being TRBD1 (6 bases). Trimming left V 4 bases short and J 2 bases short, with 12 bases between. The V gene's germline CDR1 is LGHNA and CDR2 YNFKEQ. The CDR3 is 15 residues long. CDR3 bases: TGTGCCAGCAGCCCCCCAACAGGGACTGGAAACACCATATATTTT. This encodes CASSPPTGTGNTIYF.

The chain joins TRBV7-2 to TRBJ1-1; D ambiguous. CDR1 is SGHTA, CDR2 FQGNSA, per germline. The CDR3 consists of 13 residues. Trimming removed 2 bases from V and 4 bases from J, with 8 bases in between. CDR3 residues: CASSLMRSTEAFF. The DNA for the CDR3 is TGTGCCAGCAGCTTAATGAGGAGCACTGAAGCTTTCTTT.

V usage is TRBV6-1 and J usage is TRBJ2-5; tentative D call: TRBD2 (6 bases). The CDR3 is 15 residues long. Trimming removed 1 base from V and 7 bases from J, with 16 bases in between. CDR1 and CDR2 (germline): MNHNS, SASEGT. In nucleotides, the CDR3 is TGTGCCAGCAGTGAAGTGGTCGGGGAGGTCGGGACCCAGTACTTC. It encodes CASSEVVGEVGTQYF.

The V and J genes are TRBV10-3 and TRBJ2-3; 13 nucleotides line up with TRBD2. This CDR3 is 16 amino acids long. Germline V CDR1 and CDR2: ENHRY, SYGVKD. Trimming at V came to 6 bases and at J to 6 bases, leaving 9 bases not matched to a gene. CDR3 protein: CAISLLAGGPSDTQYF. DNA for the CDR3: TGTGCCATCAGCCTACTAGCGGGAGGGCCTAGTGATACGCAGTATTTT.

The chain links TRBV6-5 to TRBJ1-1, with 7 bases aligning to TRBD1. The CDR3 is 13 amino acids. V lost 6 bases to trimming and J lost 0 bases; unmatched junction nucleotides: 1. Per germline, CDR1 MNHEY and CDR2 SVGAGI. The CDR3 nucleotides read TGTGCCAGCAGGACAGGGCTGAACACTGAAGCTTTCTTT. This sequence encodes CASRTGLNTEAFF.

The chain combines TRBV7-7 with TRBJ2-3; maybe TRBD2 (6 bases). The germline V and J ends were trimmed by 4 bases and 6 bases, with 14 bases remaining between them. Germline loops: CDR1 SSHAT, CDR2 FNYEAQ (reference sequence). This CDR3 spans 14 amino acids. CDR3 sequence (DNA): TGTGCCAGCAGCTGGCGGACTATCACGGATACGCAGTATTTT. Amino acids: CASSWRTITDTQYF.

The chain uses TRBV3-1 (or the pseudogene TRBV3-2) and TRBJ1-1; 8 bases are a match to TRBD1. CDR3 length equals 15 residues. Per germline, CDR1 LGHDT and CDR2 YNNKEL (reference sequence). The trim removed 1 base at V and 5 bases at J, leaving 6 bases unmatched. The CDR3 DNA reads as TGTGCCAGCAGCCAAGCAGGGGGCTGGTTAACTGAAGCTTTCTTT. It yields the protein CASSQAGGWLTEAFF.

This chain connects TRBV13 to TRBJ1-6; 7 nucleotides agree with TRBD1. CDR1 PRHDT and CDR2 FYEKMQ come from the germline V gene (reference sequence). This CDR3 region has 15 residues. V was pared by 2 bases and J by 7 bases, with 5 bases of the junction left unmatched. The CDR3 nucleotides read TGTGCCAGCAGCTTAACGGGGGACAGCAATTCACCCCTCCACTTT. Encoded protein: CASSLTGDSNSPLHF.

The rearrangement links TRBV6-5 to TRBJ2-1; D is perhaps TRBD1 (6 bases). CDR3 length: 14 residues. Germline CDR1 MNHEY, CDR2 SVGAGI. Trimming removed 6 bases at V and 2 bases at J, with 11 bases between. CDR3 DNA sequence: TGTGCCAGCAGCCGACAGGTTGCCTACAATGAGCAGTTCTTC. Its protein product is CASSRQVAYNEQFF.

V is TRBV6-1 and J is TRBJ2-7; TRBD1 agrees at 9 bases. CDR1 and CDR2 (germline): MNHNS, SASEGT. Trimming took 2 bases from V and 0 from J; bases not matched to a gene: 8. This CDR3 has 17 amino acids. Here the CDR3 DNA reads TGTGCCAGCAGTGAAAGGGTTGGGACAGGGAGCTCCTACGAGCAGTACGTC. The encoded protein is CASSERVGTGSSYEQYV.

This chain connects TRBV6-5 to TRBJ1-6; 8 bases fit TRBD1. This CDR3 is built from 14 residues. With 5 bases clipped from V and 8 bases from J, the junction kept 5 bases outside the gene matches. Looked up from germline, CDR1 is MNHEY and CDR2 is SVGAGI. CDR3 residues: CASSTRTGYSPLHF. In DNA form, the CDR3 reads TGTGCCAGCAGTACCCGGACAGGGTATTCACCCCTCCACTTT.